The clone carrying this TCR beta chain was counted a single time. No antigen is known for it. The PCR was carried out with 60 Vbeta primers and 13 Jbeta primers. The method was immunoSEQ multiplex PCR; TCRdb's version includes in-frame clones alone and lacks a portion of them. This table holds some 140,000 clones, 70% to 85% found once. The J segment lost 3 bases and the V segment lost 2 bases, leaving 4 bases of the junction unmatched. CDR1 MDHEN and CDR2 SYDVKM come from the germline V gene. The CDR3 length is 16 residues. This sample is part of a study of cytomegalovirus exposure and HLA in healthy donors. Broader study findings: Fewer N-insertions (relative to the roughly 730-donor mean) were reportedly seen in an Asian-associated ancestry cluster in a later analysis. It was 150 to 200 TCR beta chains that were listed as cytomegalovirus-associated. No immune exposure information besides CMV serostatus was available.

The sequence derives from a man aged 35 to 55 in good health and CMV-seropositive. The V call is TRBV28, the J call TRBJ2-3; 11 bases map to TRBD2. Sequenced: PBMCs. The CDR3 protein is CASSLITSGRTDTQYF. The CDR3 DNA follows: TGTGCCAGCAGTTTAATTACTAGCGGGAGAACAGATACGCAGTATTTT.